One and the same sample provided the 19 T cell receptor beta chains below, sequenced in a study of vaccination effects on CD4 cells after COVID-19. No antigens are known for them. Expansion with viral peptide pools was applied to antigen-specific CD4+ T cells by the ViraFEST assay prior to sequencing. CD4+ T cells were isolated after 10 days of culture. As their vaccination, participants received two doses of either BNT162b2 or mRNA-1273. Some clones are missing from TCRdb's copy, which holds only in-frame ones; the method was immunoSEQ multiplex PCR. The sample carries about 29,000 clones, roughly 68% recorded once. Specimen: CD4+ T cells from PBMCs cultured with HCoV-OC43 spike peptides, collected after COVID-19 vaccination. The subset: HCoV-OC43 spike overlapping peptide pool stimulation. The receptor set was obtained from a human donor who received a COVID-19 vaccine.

Written as DNA, the CDR3 is TGTGCCAGCAGTTACTCCCGGCTTGGTTCACCCCTCCACTTT. This translates into CASSYSRLGSPLHF. This chain joins TRBV6-6 and TRBJ1-6; D gene unclear. V was cut by 0 bases and J by 9 bases, with 9 bases left in between. CDR1 MNHNY and CDR2 SVGAGI come from the germline V gene (reference sequence). There are 14 residues in the CDR3.

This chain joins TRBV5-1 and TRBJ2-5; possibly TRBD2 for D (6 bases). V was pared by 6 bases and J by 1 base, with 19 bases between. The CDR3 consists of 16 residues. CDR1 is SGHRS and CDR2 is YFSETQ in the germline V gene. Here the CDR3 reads CASKTTGTFTQETQYF. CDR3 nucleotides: TGCGCCAGCAAGACAACCGGGACTTTCACCCAAGAGACCCAGTACTTC.

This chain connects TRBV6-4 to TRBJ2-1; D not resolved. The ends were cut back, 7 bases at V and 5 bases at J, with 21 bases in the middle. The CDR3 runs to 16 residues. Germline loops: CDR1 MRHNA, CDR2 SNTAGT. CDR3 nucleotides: TGTGCCAGCATGGAAAAGGGTTATAGACGGAACAATGAGCAGTTCTTC. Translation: CASMEKGYRRNNEQFF.

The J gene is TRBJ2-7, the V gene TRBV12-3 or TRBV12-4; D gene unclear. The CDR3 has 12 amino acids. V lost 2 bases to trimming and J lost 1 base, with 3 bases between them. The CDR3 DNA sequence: TGTGCCAGCAGTTTAACTTCCTACGAGCAGTACTTC. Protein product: CASSLTSYEQYF.

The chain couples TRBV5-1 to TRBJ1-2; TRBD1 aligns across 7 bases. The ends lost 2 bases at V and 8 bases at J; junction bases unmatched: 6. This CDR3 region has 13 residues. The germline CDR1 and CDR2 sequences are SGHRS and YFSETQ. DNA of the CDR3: TGCGCCAGCAGCTTAGGACAGGTCGAAGGCTACACCTTC. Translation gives CASSLGQVEGYTF.

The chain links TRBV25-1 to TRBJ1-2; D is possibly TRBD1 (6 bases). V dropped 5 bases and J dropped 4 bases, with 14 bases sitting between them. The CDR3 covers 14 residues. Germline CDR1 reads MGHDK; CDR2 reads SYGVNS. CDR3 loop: CASSPVGQIYGYTF. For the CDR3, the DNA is TGTGCCAGCAGTCCCGTTGGACAGATCTATGGCTACACCTTC.

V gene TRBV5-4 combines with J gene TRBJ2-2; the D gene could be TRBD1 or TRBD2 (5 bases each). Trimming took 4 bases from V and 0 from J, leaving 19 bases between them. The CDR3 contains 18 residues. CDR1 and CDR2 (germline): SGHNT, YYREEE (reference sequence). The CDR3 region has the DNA TGTGCCAGCAGCGGAAAGGGACGGCTACTCACGAACACCGGGGAGCTGTTTTTT. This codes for CASSGKGRLLTNTGELFF.

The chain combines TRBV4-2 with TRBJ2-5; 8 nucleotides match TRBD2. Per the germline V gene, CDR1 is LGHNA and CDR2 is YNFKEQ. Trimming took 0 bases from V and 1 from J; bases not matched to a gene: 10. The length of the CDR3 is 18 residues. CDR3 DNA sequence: TGTGCCAGCAGCCAAGAACCCACAGCGGGGGCCATCCAAGAGACCCAGTACTTC. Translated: CASSQEPTAGAIQETQYF.

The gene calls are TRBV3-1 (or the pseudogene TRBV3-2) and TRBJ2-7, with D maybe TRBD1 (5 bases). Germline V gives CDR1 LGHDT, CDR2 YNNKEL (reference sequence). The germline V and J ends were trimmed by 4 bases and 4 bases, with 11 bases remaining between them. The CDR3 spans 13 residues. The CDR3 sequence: CASSLNPGYEQYF. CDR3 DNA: TGTGCCAGCAGCCTGAATCCAGGGTACGAGCAGTACTTC.

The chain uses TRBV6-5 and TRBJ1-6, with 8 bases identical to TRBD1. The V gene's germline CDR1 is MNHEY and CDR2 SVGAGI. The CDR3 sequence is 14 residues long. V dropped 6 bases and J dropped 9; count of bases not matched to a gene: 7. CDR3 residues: CASRDGQGFSPLHF. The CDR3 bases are TGTGCCAGCAGAGATGGACAGGGATTTTCACCCCTCCACTTT.

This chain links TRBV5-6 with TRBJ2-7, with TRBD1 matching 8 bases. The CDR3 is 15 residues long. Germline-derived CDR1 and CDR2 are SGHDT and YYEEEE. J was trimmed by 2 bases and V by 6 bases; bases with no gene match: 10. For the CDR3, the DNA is TGTGCCAGCAACCTCAGGGGGCAGACCACCTACGAGCAGTACTTC. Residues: CASNLRGQTTYEQYF.

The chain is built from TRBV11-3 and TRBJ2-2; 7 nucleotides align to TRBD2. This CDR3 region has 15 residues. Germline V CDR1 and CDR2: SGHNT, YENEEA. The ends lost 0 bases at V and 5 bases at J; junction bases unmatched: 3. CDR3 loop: CASSLDGGMTGELFF. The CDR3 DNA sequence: TGTGCCAGCAGCTTAGACGGGGGGATGACCGGGGAGCTGTTTTTT. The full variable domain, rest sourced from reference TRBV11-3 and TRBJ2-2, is EAGVVQSPRYKIIEKKQPVAFWCNPISGHNTLYWYLQNLGQGPELLIRYENEEAVDDSQLPKDRFSAERLKGVDSTLKIQPAELGDSAVYLCASSLDGGMTGELFFGEGSRLTVL.

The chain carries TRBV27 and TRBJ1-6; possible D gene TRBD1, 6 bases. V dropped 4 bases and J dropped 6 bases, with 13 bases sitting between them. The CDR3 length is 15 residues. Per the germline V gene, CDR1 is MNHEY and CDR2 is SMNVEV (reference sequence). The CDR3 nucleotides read TGTGCCAGCAGTTCGGGACACCAAACTAATTCACCCCTCCACTTT. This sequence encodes CASSSGHQTNSPLHF.

The CDR3 region is CASRVAMNTEAFF. The CDR3 region has the DNA TGTGCCAGCAGGGTAGCCATGAACACTGAAGCTTTCTTT. The V and J genes are TRBV18 and TRBJ1-1; no clear D gene. V was cut by 8 bases and J by 0 bases, with 10 bases left in between. In germline, CDR1 is KGHSH, CDR2 LQKENI. The CDR3 loop spans 13 amino acids.

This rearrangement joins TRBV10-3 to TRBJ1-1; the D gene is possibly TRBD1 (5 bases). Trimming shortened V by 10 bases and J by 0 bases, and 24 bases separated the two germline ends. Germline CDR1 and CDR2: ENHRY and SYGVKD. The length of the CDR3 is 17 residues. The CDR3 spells CATIRLGRRIMNTEAFF. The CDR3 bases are TGTGCCACCATTCGCTTGGGACGGAGGATAATGAACACTGAAGCTTTCTTT.

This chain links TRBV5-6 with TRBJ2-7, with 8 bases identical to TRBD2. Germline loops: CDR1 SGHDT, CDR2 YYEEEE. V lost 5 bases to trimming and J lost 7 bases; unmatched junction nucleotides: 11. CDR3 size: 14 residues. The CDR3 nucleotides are TGTGCCAGCAGTTCACAGCGGGGGAGTGGTGAGCAGTACTTC. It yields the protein CASSSQRGSGEQYF.

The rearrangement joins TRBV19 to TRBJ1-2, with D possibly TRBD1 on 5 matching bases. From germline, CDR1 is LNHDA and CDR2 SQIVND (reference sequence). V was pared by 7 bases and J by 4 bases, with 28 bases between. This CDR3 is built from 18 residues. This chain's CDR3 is CASNLPGAASSRSYGYTF. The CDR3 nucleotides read TGTGCCAGTAACTTGCCCGGGGCGGCCTCCTCTAGGAGCTATGGCTACACCTTC.

DNA of the CDR3: TGTGCCAGCAGCCCCATTACCACAATGAACACTGAAGCTTTCTTT. Its translation: CASSPITTMNTEAFF. The chain uses TRBV3-1 (or the pseudogene TRBV3-2) and TRBJ1-1; D call uncertain. Germline-derived CDR1 and CDR2 are LGHDT and YNNKEL (reference sequence). V lost 4 bases and J lost 0, with 12 bases in between. CDR3 length: 15 amino acids.

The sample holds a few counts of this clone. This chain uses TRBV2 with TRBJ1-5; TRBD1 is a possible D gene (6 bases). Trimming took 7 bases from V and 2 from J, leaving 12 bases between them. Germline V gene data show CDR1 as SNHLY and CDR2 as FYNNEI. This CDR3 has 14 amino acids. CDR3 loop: CASNRGGGNQPQHF. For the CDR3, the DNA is TGTGCCAGCAACCGCGGGGGCGGCAATCAGCCCCAGCATTTT. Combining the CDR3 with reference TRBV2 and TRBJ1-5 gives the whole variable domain EPEVTQTPSHQVTQMGQEVILRCVPISNHLYFYWYRQILGQKVEFLVSFYNNEISEKSEIFDDQFSVERPDGSNFTLKIRSTKLEDSAMYFCASNRGGGNQPQHFGDGTRLSIL.